A selection of T cell receptor beta chains follows, all from one sample in a study of graft-versus-host responses after intestinal transplantation. Method: immunoSEQ multiplex PCR; TCRdb's copy keeps in-frame clones and lacks some. The table has more than 70,000 clones, 82% seen once. These receptors have no known antigen. Specimen: unstimulated CD4+ T cells sorted from spleen or lymph node cells, collected before intestinal transplant. The receptors here all came from a human donor who received an intestinal transplant. Both conserved end residues are part of each CDR3. The D gene is left open where the match is weak. For some rows the clone size is stated as once, few or many, or as a class when expanded; others skip it.

>TRBJ1-2|TRBD1|TRBV28|.
CASRGTGGNYGYTF
TGTGCCAGCAGGGGGACAGGGGGCAACTATGGCTACACCTTC
>TRBJ2-7|.|TRBV5-1|.
CASSLDNEQYF
TGCGCCAGCAGCTTGGACAACGAGCAGTACTTC
>TRBJ1-1|TRBD1|TRBV27|.
CASTLYSHDRVNTEAFF
TGTGCCAGCACCCTTTATTCCCACGACAGGGTGAACACTGAAGCTTTCTTT
>TRBJ1-1|.|TRBV28|.
CASSLWTVNTEAFF
TGTGCCAGCAGTCTGTGGACAGTGAACACTGAAGCTTTCTTT
>TRBJ1-5|.|TRBV18|.
CASSRDFHQPQHF
TGTGCCAGCTCACGGGACTTTCATCAGCCCCAGCATTTT
>TRBJ1-6|.|TRBV7-2|.
CASSLGGSPLHF
TGTGCCAGCAGCTTAGGAGGTTCACCCCTCCACTTT
>TRBJ1-3|.|TRBV28|.
CASSLVQLAGNTIYF
TGTGCCAGCAGTTTGGTGCAACTCGCTGGAAACACCATATATTTT
>TRBJ1-4|TRBD1|TRBV28|.
CASSSTGRGNEKLFF
TGTGCCAGCAGTTCGACAGGGCGGGGTAACGAAAAACTGTTTTTT
>TRBJ2-5|TRBD1|TRBV9|.
CASSEQGFQETQYF
TGTGCCAGCAGCGAACAGGGGTTCCAAGAGACCCAGTACTTC
>TRBJ2-5|TRBD1|TRBV28|.
CASSLFGTGDKETQYF
TGTGCCAGCAGTTTATTTGGGACAGGCGATAAAGAGACCCAGTACTTC
>TRBJ2-6|.|TRBV5-1|.
CASSLEAAVPGANVLTF
TGCGCCAGCAGCTTGGAGGCAGCGGTCCCTGGGGCCAACGTCCTGACTTTC
>TRBJ2-1|TRBD2|TRBV7-2|.
CASSLAPTSGSNEQFF
TGTGCCAGCAGCTTAGCTCCAACTAGCGGGAGCAATGAGCAGTTCTTC
>TRBJ1-2|.|TRBV27|.
CASSFSSRGGYTF
TGTGCCAGCAGTTTTAGCTCCCGGGGAGGCTACACCTTC
>TRBJ2-7|TRBD2|TRBV11-2|.
CASSLGLAGVEQYF
TGTGCCAGCAGCCTGGGACTAGCGGGAGTCGAGCAGTACTTC
>TRBJ1-2|TRBD1|TRBV5-5|once
CASSLRDREYTF
TGTGCCAGCAGCTTAAGGGACAGGGAGTACACCTTC
>TRBJ1-2|TRBD1|TRBV28|.
CASRTGQREGAF
TGTGCCAGCAGAACGGGACAGCGGGAGGGGGCCTTC
>TRBJ2-1|.|TRBV19|.
CASSILNGRRSYNEQFF
TGTGCCAGTAGTATCCTAAACGGCCGGAGGTCCTACAATGAGCAGTTCTTC
>TRBJ1-2|TRBD1|TRBV30|.
CAWSGQGRFYGYTF
TGTGCCTGGAGTGGACAGGGCCGGTTCTATGGCTACACCTTC
>TRBJ1-3|TRBD1|TRBV4-1|.
CASSVTGAGNTIYF
TGCGCCAGCAGCGTGACAGGGGCCGGAAACACCATATATTTT
>TRBJ1-6|.|TRBV6-5|.
CASSKARYNSPLHF
TGTGCCAGCAGTAAAGCGAGATATAATTCACCCCTCCACTTT
>TRBJ1-5|.|TRBV14|.
CASSQETLAFSNQPQHF
TGTGCCAGCAGCCAAGAAACCTTGGCCTTCTCGAATCAGCCCCAGCATTTT
>TRBJ2-7|TRBD1|TRBV18|.
CASSPGTGGYYEQYF
TGTGCCAGCTCACCGGGGACAGGGGGCTATTACGAGCAGTACTTC
>TRBJ1-6|TRBD1|TRBV30|.
CACRQGSYNSPLHF
TGTGCCTGCCGACAGGGATCCTATAATTCACCCCTCCACTTT
>TRBJ2-7|TRBD1|TRBV5-5|.
CASSRKDRESSYEQYF
TGTGCCAGCAGCCGTAAAGACAGGGAGAGCTCCTACGAGCAGTACTTC
>TRBJ1-1|.|TRBV29-1|.
CSVEAPGGTAFF
TGCAGCGTTGAAGCTCCGGGGGGAACGGCTTTCTTT
>TRBJ2-2|.|TRBV11-2|once
CASSVRRWGLTGELFF
TGTGCCAGCAGCGTCAGGCGGTGGGGACTCACCGGGGAGCTGTTTTTT
>TRBJ2-5|.|TRBV14|.
CASSLQRETQYF
TGTGCCAGCAGCCTCCAGAGGGAGACCCAGTACTTC
>TRBJ2-1|TRBD2|TRBV7-2|.
CASSRDWEGEQFF
TGTGCCAGCAGCCGGGACTGGGAGGGTGAGCAGTTCTTC
>TRBJ2-5|TRBD2|TRBV7-8|.
CASSTSGRAQETQYF
TGTGCCAGCAGCACTAGCGGGAGGGCGCAAGAGACCCAGTACTTC
>TRBJ1-3|.|TRBV7-9|.
CASRTLDIHGNTIYF
TGTGCCAGCAGAACCTTGGACATCCATGGAAACACCATATATTTT
>TRBJ2-1|.|TRBV13|.
CASSLGGGGLSYNEQFF
TGTGCCAGCAGCTTAGGTGGGGGCGGACTCTCCTACAATGAGCAGTTCTTC
>TRBJ1-2|TRBD1|TRBV11-2|.
CASSWDSADYGYTF
TGTGCCAGCAGCTGGGACAGTGCAGACTATGGCTACACCTTC
>TRBJ2-7|.|TRBV7-4|.
CAATAAGIPYEQYF
TGTGCCGCAACCGCGGCGGGAATCCCCTACGAGCAGTACTTC
>TRBJ2-7|.|TRBV27|.
CASSFGGTYEQYF
TGTGCCAGCAGTTTTGGAGGGACCTACGAGCAGTACTTC
>TRBJ1-4|TRBD1|TRBV4-1|.
CASSRTGQGRREKLFF
TGCGCCAGCAGCCGGACCGGACAGGGGCGGCGAGAAAAACTGTTTTTT
>TRBJ2-7|.|TRBV7-2|.
CASSFSSSYEQYF
TGTGCCAGCAGCTTCTCCTCCTCCTACGAGCAGTACTTC
>TRBJ1-6|.|TRBV30|once
CAWSGGEDNSPLHF
TGTGCCTGGAGTGGGGGCGAGGATAATTCACCCCTCCACTTT
>TRBJ2-7|TRBD2|TRBV5-1|.
CASSLQGTSGSSSYEQYF
TGCGCCAGCAGCTTGCAGGGGACTAGCGGTAGCAGCTCCTACGAGCAGTACTTC
>TRBJ2-3|.|TRBV29-1|.
CSVRTGTDTQYF
TGCAGCGTCCGGACTGGCACAGATACGCAGTATTTT
>TRBJ2-7|.|TRBV5-6|.
CASSLTAYSYEQYF
TGTGCCAGCAGCTTGACAGCCTACTCCTACGAGCAGTACTTC